The 5 T cell receptor beta chains below come from one sample, sequenced in a study of T cell clonotyping in hematopoietic cell transplantation (dated by TCRdb to the early 2020s). Preparation of the library involved the immunoSEQ multiplex PCR assay. TCRdb took this table from immuneACCESS and kept in-frame rearrangements with V and J called. Such tables lack part of the clones; where checked against another copy, unresolved V genes explain under half of the gap, and the rest is unexplained. This sample holds 60,000 to 75,000 clones; about 93% were observed only once. The ten largest clones take up 1.5% to 2% of the sample. The sample consisted of peripheral blood mononuclear cells. The origin of the receptors is a man over 45 in good health. Some clones in this sample may be carry-over from other donors' samples.

The rearrangement uses TRBV7-2 and TRBJ2-5; 11 nucleotides match TRBD1. Unmatched junction bases numbered 4, after V lost 8 bases and J lost 2 bases. The length of the CDR3 is 14 residues. The V gene's germline CDR1 is SGHTA and CDR2 FQGNSA. CDR3 coding DNA: TGTGCCAGCGAGCGGGACAGGGGGCAAGAGACCCAGTACTTC. Translation gives CASERDRGQETQYF.

J is TRBJ2-5 and V is TRBV7-2, with TRBD1 as a possible D gene (5 bases). The CDR3 covers 12 residues. Germline loops: CDR1 SGHTA, CDR2 FQGNSA. The ends were cut back, 5 bases at V and 4 bases at J, with 8 bases in the middle. The CDR3, as DNA: TGTGCCAGCAGCAGTAGGGGAGAGACCCAGTACTTC. It specifies CASSSRGETQYF.

The V call is TRBV6-6, the J call TRBJ1-5, with D perhaps matching TRBD1 (5 bases). Germline lookup yields CDR1 MNHNY and CDR2 SVGAGI (reference sequence). V was trimmed by 2 bases and J by 2 bases, leaving 13 bases between them. The CDR3 has 16 amino acids. In DNA, the CDR3 is TGTGCCAGCAGTTACAGGAAGGCGGGACGCAATCAGCCCCAGCATTTT. It translates to CASSYRKAGRNQPQHF.

This clone was counted a single time. J is TRBJ1-1 and V is TRBV6-1; D not resolved. From germline, CDR1 is MNHNS and CDR2 SASEGT. Trimming left V 0 bases short and J 11 bases short, with 13 bases between. The CDR3 extends over 13 amino acids. The CDR3 loop is CASSEARAQWAFF. CDR3 in DNA: TGTGCCAGCAGTGAAGCCCGGGCCCAGTGGGCTTTCTTT.

The chain combines TRBV19 with TRBJ1-5; no definite D call. Germline V gene data show CDR1 as LNHDA and CDR2 as SQIVND (reference sequence). V gave up 3 bases and J gave up 0 bases, with 9 bases separating them. This CDR3 comprises 15 residues. The CDR3 DNA reads TGTGCCAGTAGTATGGGATTCAATAGCAATCAGCCCCAGCATTTT. This encodes CASSMGFNSNQPQHF.